This TCR beta chain was retrieved from a study of T cell repertoires in cytomegalovirus infection (dated by TCRdb to between 2018 and 2020). About the investigation overall: Recently identified HLA-C-restricted CMV epitopes, whose presentation resists viral immunomodulation, were targeted by peptide stimulations together with well-studied HLA-B-restricted epitopes. The HLA type of each donor mattered for the analysis, because public TCR beta signatures pointed to carriage of CMV infection along with the matching HLA type. Here is what the overall study found, with its caveats: In both this cohort and an independent cohort of approximately 350 donors, the cumulative frequency of public TCR beta family members distinguished carriers of CMV infection plus the relevant HLA type. The ex vivo response was dominated by HLA-C-restricted CMV-specific TCR beta clonotypes, which also provided the single most frequent clonotype in two of eight donors.

Instrument used: Illumina HiSeq 1500. Through fastp at Q25 and MiXCR, TCRdb rebuilt clones from the public reads, retaining in-frame beta chains. All rows with the same CDR3 protein become a single entry with the most common DNA and genes. For this sample the table gives about 220,000 distinct CDR3 sequences, of which approximately 38% were detected only once. The ten top clones hold approximately 59% of the sample. This clonotype was seen a few times. The antigen it recognizes is unknown. Base qualities are missing; no much larger clone stands one base away. The treatment or condition label, read with the paper, signifies: in vitro stimulation with specific CMV peptide epitopes to enrich CMV-specific T cells. The CDR3 holds 19 amino acids from the cysteine to the phenylalanine. Only the CDR3 region is kept as DNA, spanning 57 bases read in frame from base 1. CDR1 and CDR2, per the germline V gene, are MNHEY and SVGAGI. V drops 0 bases and J drops 1 base, leaving 16 bases in between.

The rearranged segments are TRBV6-5 and TRBJ2-6; the D gene is unclear. This clonotype originated in a human donor in good health (CMV status not recorded). Some clones in this sample may be carry-over from other donors' samples. Source: CD8+ T cells from cultured PBMCs, taken from culture after CMV antigen stimulation. The CDR3 amino acid sequence is: CASSYSAPEPPSGANVLTF. The bases are TGTGCCAGCAGTTACTCCGCGCCCGAACCCCCGTCTGGGGCCAACGTCCTGACTTTC.